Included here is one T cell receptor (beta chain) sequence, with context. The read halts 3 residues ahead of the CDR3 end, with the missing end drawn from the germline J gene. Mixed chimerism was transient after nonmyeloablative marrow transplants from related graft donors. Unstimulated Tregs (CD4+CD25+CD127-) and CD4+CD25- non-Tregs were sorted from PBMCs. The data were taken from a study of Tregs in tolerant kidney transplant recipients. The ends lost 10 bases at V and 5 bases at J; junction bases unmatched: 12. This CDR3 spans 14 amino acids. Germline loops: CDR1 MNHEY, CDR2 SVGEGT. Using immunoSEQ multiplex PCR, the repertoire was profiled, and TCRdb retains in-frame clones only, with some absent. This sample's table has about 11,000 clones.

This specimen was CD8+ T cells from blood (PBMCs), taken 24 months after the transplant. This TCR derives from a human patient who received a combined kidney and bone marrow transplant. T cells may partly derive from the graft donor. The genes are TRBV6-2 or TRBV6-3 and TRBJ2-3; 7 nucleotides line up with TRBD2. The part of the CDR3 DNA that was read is TGTGCCACTTATCGGGAGTTAGCGGGAGATACG. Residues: CATYRELAGDT. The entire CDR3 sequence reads CATYRELAGDTQYF.